The present T cell receptor beta chain was sequenced within a study of Ad26.COV2.S vaccination and SARS-CoV-2 variants. Study-level background: Doses of Ad26.COV2.S were injected into muscle once or twice, 56 days apart.

The protocol was immunoSEQ multiplex PCR, while the TCRdb copy is restricted to in-frame clones and leaves out a portion. The sample lists about 400,000 clones; roughly 90% were seen once. Treatment denoted: roughly 20 received Ad26.COV2.S at low or high dose, single or two shots; five or six received placebo; per-sample allocation not given. Collection of samples fell on day 63 after the first vaccine or placebo injection. Spike of the Wuhan-strain SARS-CoV-2 was expressed by an Ad26 vector, which formed the vaccine. With regard to this clone: Its antigen is still unknown.

This CDR3 spans 14 amino acids. V lost 0 bases to trimming and J lost 4 bases, with 10 bases between them. Germline CDR1 and CDR2: SGDLS and YYNGEE. The study, taken as a whole, reports: The study found similar non-spike TCR breadth in vaccine and placebo recipients. Possible underestimation of total T cell responses by the TCR breadth and depth analyses was noted.

The V gene is TRBV9, the J gene TRBJ1-1; D remains unclear. The clonotype was recovered from a person between 18 and 65 years old who received the Ad26.COV2.S COVID-19 vaccine or a placebo. This specimen was peripheral blood, taken in a trial of Ad26.COV2.S vaccine versus placebo. CDR3 coding DNA: TGTGCCAGCAGCGTAGAAGGGTTGAGCACTGAAGCTTTCTTT. Translation gives CASSVEGLSTEAFF. The full variable domain, in which reference TRBV9 and TRBJ1-1 provide the parts outside the CDR3, is DSGVTQTPKHLITATGQRVTLRCSPRSGDLSVYWYQQSLDQGLQFLIQYYNGEERAKGNILERFSAQQFPDLHSELNLSSLELGDSALYFCASSVEGLSTEAFFGQGTRLTVV.